Below are 10 T cell receptor beta chains sequenced from a single sample in a study of blood T cell repertoires in COVID-19. Libraries were prepared by immunoSEQ multiplex PCR; TCRdb keeps only in-frame clonotypes and omits some of them. The data show over 150,000 clones, roughly 88% seen once. Sequenced sample: peripheral blood. The receptors were gathered from a woman aged 40 to 49 with COVID-19, enrolled during active disease.

The CDR3 DNA sequence: TGTGCCAGCAGTGAAACTAGCGGGAGGCACTTTTGGCAGTTCTTC. It translates to CASSETSGRHFWQFF. The chain has TRBV6-1 and TRBJ2-1, with TRBD2 matching over 12 bases. The CDR3 totals 15 residues. The J segment lost 12 bases and the V segment lost 2 bases, leaving 8 bases of the junction unmatched. The V gene's germline CDR1 is MNHNS and CDR2 SASEGT.

The genes are TRBV29-1 and TRBJ2-1; 8 bases agree with TRBD1. Trimming removed 7 bases from V and 10 bases from J; junction bases left unmatched: 18. Germline V gives CDR1 SQVTM, CDR2 ANQGSEA. CDR3 size: 15 residues. CDR3 sequence: CSAESMWTDRAEQFF. As DNA, the CDR3 is TGCAGCGCCGAATCAATGTGGACGGACAGGGCCGAGCAGTTCTTC.

This chain joins TRBV6-4 and TRBJ1-6, with 7 nucleotides matching TRBD1. V lost 4 bases, J lost 14 bases, and 14 bases stayed unmatched. CDR1 is MRHNA and CDR2 is SNTAGT in the germline V gene. CDR3 size: 15 residues. The CDR3 loop reads CASSVPGQPRRTLHF. The DNA of the CDR3 is TGTGCCAGCAGTGTCCCGGGACAGCCCCGGAGAACCCTCCACTTT.

The chain links TRBV5-4 to TRBJ1-6, with D maybe TRBD1 (6 bases). The CDR3 loop spans 14 amino acids. Trimming left V 1 base short and J 9 bases short, with 11 bases between. Germline lookup yields CDR1 SGHNT and CDR2 YYREEE (reference sequence). Written as DNA, the CDR3 is TGTGCCAGCAGCTTGCAACAGGGAAGTTCACCCCTCCACTTT. Protein product: CASSLQQGSSPLHF.

CDR3: CASSFEGAGGYTF. The CDR3 bases are TGTGCCAGCAGTTTTGAGGGGGCTGGGGGCTACACCTTC. This chain links TRBV12-3 or TRBV12-4 with TRBJ1-2, with TRBD1 matching over 7 bases. Trimming cost V 3 bases and J 8 bases; bases outside gene matches: 6. This CDR3 has 13 residues.

V is TRBV5-1 and J is TRBJ2-3, with D possibly matching TRBD1 (6 bases). The V gene lost 4 bases and the J gene lost 2 bases, with 14 bases spanning the gap. This CDR3 contains 15 residues. Germline values: CDR1 SGHRS, CDR2 YFSETQ. The DNA for the CDR3 is TGCGCCAGCAGCGAGCCCCAGGGGCCCACAGATACGCAGTATTTT. Translation gives CASSEPQGPTDTQYF.

The chain recombines TRBV28 with TRBJ2-2; TRBD1 is a possible D gene (6 bases). V lost 6 bases to trimming and J lost 6 bases, with 11 bases between them. CDR3 length: 13 amino acids. The germline gives CDR1 MDHEN, CDR2 SYDVKM. This CDR3 is CASSQGYAGELFF. The CDR3, as DNA: TGTGCCAGCAGCCAGGGGTATGCCGGGGAGCTGTTTTTT. The full variable domain, with the rest looked up from reference TRBV28 and TRBJ2-2, is DVKVTQSSRYLVKRTGEKVFLECVQDMDHENMFWYRQDPGLGLRLIYFSYDVKMKEKGDIPEGYSVSREKKERFSLILESASTNQTSMYLCASSQGYAGELFFGEGSRLTVL.

This clone was seen a handful of times. The chain has TRBV6-4 and TRBJ2-1, with 8 bases matching TRBD2. The CDR3 is 14 residues long. J lost 8 bases, V lost 2 bases, and 5 bases had no gene match. Germline V gene data show CDR1 as MRHNA and CDR2 as SNTAGT. The CDR3 sequence is CASSDGTSHYEQFF. The CDR3 nucleotides read TGTGCCAGCAGTGACGGGACTAGTCACTATGAGCAGTTCTTC.

The V call is TRBV12-3 or TRBV12-4, the J call TRBJ1-1; D not resolved. V was pared by 3 bases and J by 7 bases, with 6 bases between. This CDR3 has 11 residues. As DNA, the CDR3 is TGTGCCAGCAGTTTGAAGCGTGAAGCTTTCTTT. Translated: CASSLKREAFF.

This rearrangement joins TRBV4-1 to TRBJ2-2; 9 nucleotides line up with TRBD2. The CDR3 is made up of 16 amino acids. Germline lookup yields CDR1 MGHRA and CDR2 YSYEKL. The V and J ends lost 10 bases and 0 bases, in that order; junction bases with no gene match: 9. The CDR3 sequence: CAIAGGPTSNTGELFF. CDR3 DNA sequence: TGCGCCATCGCGGGGGGGCCCACTTCGAACACCGGGGAGCTGTTTTTT.